These T cell receptor beta chains were read from a single sample in a study of blood T cell repertoires in COVID-19. Profiled with immunoSEQ multiplex PCR; TCRdb holds only in-frame clones, not every one. The sample lists over 65,000 clones, about 80% seen once, with 15% to 20% in the top ten. What was sequenced was peripheral blood. The receptors derive from a man older than 75 with active COVID-19. CDR3s include the opening cysteine and the closing phenylalanine or tryptophan. D genes are given only for firm matches. Clone sizes are given selectively: once, few, many, or a class where the clone is expanded.

j_gene: TRBJ1-2; v_gene: TRBV5-4; abundance: few; d_gene: -; CDR3nt: TGTGCCAGCAGCCGGGGGTCAGAGTACTATGGCTACACCTTC; CDR3aa: CASSRGSEYYGYTF
j_gene: TRBJ2-2; v_gene: TRBV19; abundance: -; d_gene: TRBD2; CDR3nt: TGTGCCAGTAGTACCAGATATCGAGCGGGAGAGACCGGGGAGCTGTTTTTT; CDR3aa: CASSTRYRAGETGELFF
j_gene: TRBJ2-3; v_gene: TRBV5-5; abundance: -; d_gene: -; CDR3nt: TGTGCCAGCAGCTTGGGGGTTAGCGGAGATACGCAGTATTTT; CDR3aa: CASSLGVSGDTQYF
j_gene: TRBJ2-1; v_gene: TRBV3-1/TRBV3-2; abundance: once; d_gene: TRBD2; CDR3nt: TGTGCCAGCAGCGGTCATCCGTCTAGCGGGCCTTACAATGAGCAGTTCTTC; CDR3aa: CASSGHPSSGPYNEQFF
j_gene: TRBJ1-2; v_gene: TRBV7-2; abundance: -; d_gene: TRBD1; CDR3nt: TGTGCCAGCAGCTTAGTCCCTGGACAGGTTGAGGGCTACACCTTC; CDR3aa: CASSLVPGQVEGYTF
j_gene: TRBJ2-2; v_gene: TRBV30; abundance: -; d_gene: -; CDR3nt: TGTGCCTCCACGATGACGGGCACCGGGGAGCTGTTTTTT; CDR3aa: CASTMTGTGELFF
j_gene: TRBJ1-1; v_gene: TRBV14; abundance: once; d_gene: -; CDR3nt: TGTGCCAGCAGCCGCAGGTCACATGAAGCTTTCTTT; CDR3aa: CASSRRSHEAFF
j_gene: TRBJ2-4; v_gene: TRBV28; abundance: -; d_gene: TRBD1; CDR3nt: TGTGCCACCCACGACAGGGATGGGAACTTC; CDR3aa: CATHDRDGNF
j_gene: TRBJ2-7; v_gene: TRBV28; abundance: -; d_gene: TRBD2; CDR3nt: TGTGCCAGCAGGGGGAGTAGCGGGAGGACTTCTTCCTACGAGCAGTACTTC; CDR3aa: CASRGSSGRTSSYEQYF
j_gene: TRBJ1-1; v_gene: TRBV19; abundance: -; d_gene: -; CDR3nt: TGTGCCAGTAGTATCCAGAGGCTTAGCACTGAAGCTTTCTTT; CDR3aa: CASSIQRLSTEAFF
j_gene: TRBJ1-1; v_gene: TRBV6-5; abundance: -; d_gene: -; CDR3nt: TGTGCCAGCAGCCTTTTCGGAGTGAACACTGAAGCTTTCTTT; CDR3aa: CASSLFGVNTEAFF
j_gene: TRBJ2-1; v_gene: TRBV3-1/TRBV3-2; abundance: -; d_gene: -; CDR3nt: TGTGCCAGCAGCCAAGATTCGCGGATATACAATGAGCAGTTCTTC; CDR3aa: CASSQDSRIYNEQFF
j_gene: TRBJ2-7; v_gene: TRBV11-2; abundance: -; d_gene: -; CDR3nt: TGTGCCAGCAGCTTAGTTACAGTGAACTACGAGCAGTACTTC; CDR3aa: CASSLVTVNYEQYF
j_gene: TRBJ1-2; v_gene: TRBV2; abundance: -; d_gene: -; CDR3nt: TGTGCCAGCAGCAGCAGGGGCAATGGCTACACCTTC; CDR3aa: CASSSRGNGYTF
j_gene: TRBJ1-1; v_gene: TRBV19; abundance: -; d_gene: TRBD1; CDR3nt: TGTGCCAGTAGTTTGAGGACAGGCGGCGTGACTGAAGCTTTCTTT; CDR3aa: CASSLRTGGVTEAFF
j_gene: TRBJ1-6; v_gene: TRBV18; abundance: -; d_gene: TRBD1; CDR3nt: TGTGCCAGCTCACGGGACAGGGAAAATTCACCCCTCCACTTT; CDR3aa: CASSRDRENSPLHF
j_gene: TRBJ2-5; v_gene: TRBV19; abundance: -; d_gene: -; CDR3nt: TGTGCCAGTAGTCCTCTTGGGGGGTTAGAGACCCAGTACTTC; CDR3aa: CASSPLGGLETQYF
j_gene: TRBJ2-5; v_gene: TRBV24-1; abundance: once; d_gene: -; CDR3nt: TGTGCCACCAGTGATGAAGGGGGAGGGCGCGAGACCCAGTACTTC; CDR3aa: CATSDEGGGRETQYF
j_gene: TRBJ1-1; v_gene: TRBV18; abundance: -; d_gene: -; CDR3nt: TGTGCCAGCTCACCGAGCCCTCCTACGAACACTGAAGCTTTCTTT; CDR3aa: CASSPSPPTNTEAFF
j_gene: TRBJ2-1; v_gene: TRBV6-4; abundance: -; d_gene: -; CDR3nt: TGTGCCAGCAGTGACTCCGCACGCGGAGTCCCGGTAGTCAATGAGCAGTTCTTC; CDR3aa: CASSDSARGVPVVNEQFF
j_gene: TRBJ2-7; v_gene: TRBV27; abundance: -; d_gene: TRBD2; CDR3nt: TGTGCCAGCAGTTCCATGACTAGCGGGGGGGCTTTTGAGCAGTACTTC; CDR3aa: CASSSMTSGGAFEQYF
j_gene: TRBJ2-3; v_gene: TRBV24-1; abundance: -; d_gene: TRBD2; CDR3nt: TGTGCCACCAGTGGGACTAGCGGGAGAAGCACAGATACGCAGTATTTT; CDR3aa: CATSGTSGRSTDTQYF
j_gene: TRBJ1-6; v_gene: TRBV15; abundance: -; d_gene: TRBD1; CDR3nt: TGTGCCACCAGCAGGGACAGGGCCTATAATTCACCCCTCCACTTT; CDR3aa: CATSRDRAYNSPLHF
j_gene: TRBJ2-1; v_gene: TRBV6-2/TRBV6-3; abundance: -; d_gene: -; CDR3nt: TGTGCCAGCAGTTACTTACCGAACGCGAATGAGCAGTTCTTC; CDR3aa: CASSYLPNANEQFF
j_gene: TRBJ2-2; v_gene: TRBV5-6; abundance: -; d_gene: -; CDR3nt: TGTGCCAGCAGTTTCCGGGTCGCCGGGGAGCTGTTTTTT; CDR3aa: CASSFRVAGELFF
j_gene: TRBJ1-1; v_gene: TRBV2; abundance: -; d_gene: -; CDR3nt: TGTGCCAGCAGTGATGGTAAACAGGGGAACACTGAAGCTTTCTTT; CDR3aa: CASSDGKQGNTEAFF
j_gene: TRBJ2-7; v_gene: TRBV12-3/TRBV12-4; abundance: once; d_gene: TRBD1; CDR3nt: TGTGCCAGCAGTTTAACAGGGGCTGAGGAGCAGTACTTC; CDR3aa: CASSLTGAEEQYF
j_gene: TRBJ2-7; v_gene: TRBV27; abundance: -; d_gene: TRBD1; CDR3nt: TGTGCCAGCAGTTTCATCTCCGGGACAGGGGGCTACGAGCAGTACTTC; CDR3aa: CASSFISGTGGYEQYF
j_gene: TRBJ2-2; v_gene: TRBV6-6; abundance: few; d_gene: -; CDR3nt: TGTGCCAGCAGTAAACAGGAAATTGCCGGGGAGCTGTTTTTT; CDR3aa: CASSKQEIAGELFF
j_gene: TRBJ1-4; v_gene: TRBV4-3; abundance: -; d_gene: -; CDR3nt: TGCGCCAGCAGCCAAGATAAGGGGCGAGGTGAAAAACTGTTTTTT; CDR3aa: CASSQDKGRGEKLFF
j_gene: TRBJ2-7; v_gene: TRBV7-2; abundance: -; d_gene: -; CDR3nt: TGTGCCAGCAGCTCCGGACAGCTCTACGAGCAGTACTTC; CDR3aa: CASSSGQLYEQYF
j_gene: TRBJ1-4; v_gene: TRBV3-1/TRBV3-2; abundance: -; d_gene: -; CDR3nt: TGTGCCAGCAGCCAAGACTCGGGGGGCGGTGAAAAACTGTTTTTT; CDR3aa: CASSQDSGGGEKLFF
j_gene: TRBJ2-5; v_gene: TRBV6-2/TRBV6-3; abundance: -; d_gene: -; CDR3nt: TGTGCCAGCAGTTACCTGGGGGCACAGTCAGAGACCCAGTACTTC; CDR3aa: CASSYLGAQSETQYF
j_gene: TRBJ2-7; v_gene: TRBV3-1/TRBV3-2; abundance: -; d_gene: TRBD2; CDR3nt: TGTGCCAGCAGCCAAGGTCGACTAGCGGGACTCGAGCAGTACTTC; CDR3aa: CASSQGRLAGLEQYF
j_gene: TRBJ2-7; v_gene: TRBV19; abundance: -; d_gene: -; CDR3nt: TGTGCCAGTAGTATTACCCGGGACACCTCCTACGAGCAGTACTTC; CDR3aa: CASSITRDTSYEQYF
j_gene: TRBJ2-1; v_gene: TRBV4-3; abundance: -; d_gene: TRBD2; CDR3nt: TGCGCCAGCAGCCAAGATCGAGGTAGCGGGGCCTACAATGAGCAGTTCTTC; CDR3aa: CASSQDRGSGAYNEQFF
j_gene: TRBJ2-1; v_gene: TRBV6-2/TRBV6-3; abundance: -; d_gene: TRBD2; CDR3nt: TGTGCCAGCAGTTACTCCCCCCTAGCGGGGATATACAATGAGCAGTTCTTC; CDR3aa: CASSYSPLAGIYNEQFF
j_gene: TRBJ2-4; v_gene: TRBV9; abundance: -; d_gene: -; CDR3nt: TGTGCCAGCAGCGTAGAGGCAGGGAACATTCAGTACTTC; CDR3aa: CASSVEAGNIQYF
j_gene: TRBJ1-3; v_gene: TRBV10-3; abundance: -; d_gene: -; CDR3nt: TGTGCCATCAGTGTCGGAGTCTCTGGAAACACCATATATTTT; CDR3aa: CAISVGVSGNTIYF
j_gene: TRBJ2-3; v_gene: TRBV11-2; abundance: -; d_gene: TRBD2; CDR3nt: TGTGCCAGCAGCTCTAGCGGGGGGGTCACAGATACGCAGTATTTT; CDR3aa: CASSSSGGVTDTQYF
j_gene: TRBJ2-5; v_gene: TRBV24-1; abundance: -; d_gene: TRBD2; CDR3nt: TGTGCCACCAGTCTTTCGGGGGGGCCCGGTGAGACCCAGTACTTC; CDR3aa: CATSLSGGPGETQYF
j_gene: TRBJ2-5; v_gene: TRBV27; abundance: once; d_gene: -; CDR3nt: TGTGCCAGCAGTTTATCCTCCCCCCGGACCCAGTACTTC; CDR3aa: CASSLSSPRTQYF
j_gene: TRBJ2-5; v_gene: TRBV9; abundance: few; d_gene: TRBD2; CDR3nt: TGTGCCAGCAGCCCACCTAGCGGGGGACTCCAAGAGACCCAGTACTTC; CDR3aa: CASSPPSGGLQETQYF
j_gene: TRBJ2-1; v_gene: TRBV9; abundance: -; d_gene: TRBD2; CDR3nt: TGTGCCAGCAGCCCGGGAAGAGGGGGGACTAGCGGGAGGGCAAATGAGCAGTTCTTC; CDR3aa: CASSPGRGGTSGRANEQFF
j_gene: TRBJ1-2; v_gene: TRBV30; abundance: few; d_gene: TRBD1; CDR3nt: TGTGCCTGGGGGACAGGGGAGCGAGGCTACACCTTC; CDR3aa: CAWGTGERGYTF
j_gene: TRBJ1-1; v_gene: TRBV15; abundance: -; d_gene: -; CDR3nt: TGTGCCACCAGCAAACGGGACACTGAAGCTTTCTTT; CDR3aa: CATSKRDTEAFF
j_gene: TRBJ2-5; v_gene: TRBV7-8; abundance: -; d_gene: -; CDR3nt: TGTGCCAGCAGCTTGGGACTCCGGGAGACCCAGTACTTC; CDR3aa: CASSLGLRETQYF
j_gene: TRBJ2-2; v_gene: TRBV19; abundance: -; d_gene: -; CDR3nt: TGTGCCGGACGAGACCAGGGCGGGGTGTTGTTTTTT; CDR3aa: CAGRDQGGVLFF
j_gene: TRBJ1-5; v_gene: TRBV19; abundance: -; d_gene: TRBD1; CDR3nt: TGTGCCAGTAGGGACAGGGGCAATCAGCCCCAGCATTTT; CDR3aa: CASRDRGNQPQHF
j_gene: TRBJ2-3; v_gene: TRBV18; abundance: -; d_gene: TRBD2; CDR3nt: TGTGCCAGCTCACCTGTAGCGGGAAGCACAGATACGCAGTATTTT; CDR3aa: CASSPVAGSTDTQYF
j_gene: TRBJ2-5; v_gene: TRBV7-2; abundance: once; d_gene: -; CDR3nt: TGTGCCAGCAGCTCCCCCGTGGGGCGGGAGACCCAGTACTTC; CDR3aa: CASSSPVGRETQYF
j_gene: TRBJ1-3; v_gene: TRBV7-6; abundance: -; d_gene: -; CDR3nt: TGTGCCAGCAGCTTATCCTCGGTGGGGGCGCCTGGAAACACCATATATTTT; CDR3aa: CASSLSSVGAPGNTIYF
j_gene: TRBJ2-7; v_gene: TRBV6-2/TRBV6-3; abundance: many; d_gene: TRBD2; CDR3nt: TGTGCCATCAGTTGGGGTTCGGGGGGCTCCTACGAGCAGTACTTC; CDR3aa: CAISWGSGGSYEQYF
j_gene: TRBJ2-7; v_gene: TRBV2; abundance: few; d_gene: -; CDR3nt: TGTGCCAGCAGGCCGGGGGAGCCTTACGAGCAGTACTTC; CDR3aa: CASRPGEPYEQYF